Listed below are T cell receptor beta chains from one sample, sequenced in a study of Graves' ophthalmopathy and Graves' hyperthyroidism. TCRdb re-called the multiplex PCR reads through MiXCR, storing one row per CDR3 protein. This table has around 1.1 million distinct CDR3 sequences, less than 45% appearing once. The sample comprised peripheral blood or thyroid tissue (not recorded which). The receptors originated from an adult man with Graves' hyperthyroidism. Each CDR3 is given with its conserved first and last residue.

J gene | V gene | CDR3 protein
TRBJ2-7 | TRBV19 | CASSMASGSYEQYF
TRBJ2-7 | TRBV7-9 | CASSLWSTSGSYEQYF
TRBJ1-2 | TRBV15 | CATREGRLNYGYTF
TRBJ2-2 | TRBV7-9 | CARKRDRRPPWELFF
TRBJ2-7 | TRBV4-1 | CASSQGSHEQYF
TRBJ1-1 | TRBV7-8 | CASSQVEGTEAFF
TRBJ1-5 | TRBV20-1 | CSARVRRGAPNQPQHF
TRBJ2-7 | TRBV7-9 | CASSFRSHEQYF
TRBJ1-5 | TRBV7-2 | CASSFLWREGRETQHF
TRBJ2-5 | TRBV10-2 | CASQDRPGGQETQYF
TRBJ2-7 | TRBV5-1 | CASSLSLGISYEQYF
TRBJ2-7 | TRBV30 | CAWTSGTYEQYF
TRBJ1-2 | TRBV29-1 | CSVGAGVGYTF
TRBJ2-7 | TRBV6-5 | CASRNHRSSYEQYF
TRBJ1-2 | TRBV7-2 | CADHTGQAYGYTF
TRBJ1-1 | TRBV10-3 | CAISDRGGQRETEAFF
TRBJ1-1 | TRBV5-1 | CASSLGNRTAFTEAFF
TRBJ2-5 | TRBV11-2 | CASSLTGGPQETQYF
TRBJ1-5 | TRBV6-5 | CATAVAGGVSNQPQHF
TRBJ2-7 | TRBV6-5 | CASSEAGQGVGAYEQYF
TRBJ1-2 | TRBV6-5 | CASTRNEGGWSGYTF
TRBJ2-5 | TRBV13 | CASSLGPFGLAGEETQYF
TRBJ2-7 | TRBV25-1 | CASSQMTVSYEQYF
TRBJ1-5 | TRBV7-6 | CASSLGTGFTQPQHF
TRBJ1-4 | TRBV28 | CASSLSVSNEKLFF
TRBJ2-7 | TRBV19 | CASSPGGLTYEQYF
TRBJ2-5 | TRBV24-1 | CATSPGGFQETQYF
TRBJ2-2 | TRBV12-3/TRBV12-4 | CASTSTATGELFF
TRBJ2-7 | TRBV10-3 | CAISEKSVYEQYF
TRBJ1-4 | TRBV11-2 | CASSLPSSGQGATDVLGKLFF
TRBJ2-5 | TRBV29-1 | CSVWDVRQETQYF
TRBJ2-7 | TRBV6-5 | CASRSTSSYEQYF
TRBJ2-7 | TRBV6-6 | CASSYPHPQGDTYEQYF
TRBJ2-2 | TRBV24-1 | CATSRGRGRDTGELFF
TRBJ2-7 | TRBV9 | CASSLSAFGNEQYF
TRBJ2-7 | TRBV2 | CASSGGSGGLGEQYF
TRBJ1-6 | TRBV9 | CASSAVPTRDRINSPLHF
TRBJ2-5 | TRBV19 | CASSIRRGHQETQYF
TRBJ2-2 | TRBV5-1 | CASHRGADTGELFF
TRBJ2-5 | TRBV12-3/TRBV12-4 | CASSKGQGWRETQYF
TRBJ1-1 | TRBV7-8 | CASSLGVGSTEAFF
TRBJ2-7 | TRBV7-9 | CASSPIGIGTYEQYF
TRBJ1-5 | TRBV7-2 | CASSARSGYNQPQHF
TRBJ2-2 | TRBV2 | CASSAVGGLTGELFF
TRBJ1-5 | TRBV9 | CASSVDDNQPQHF
TRBJ1-5 | TRBV3-1 | CASSQQGGYNQPQHF
TRBJ1-6 | TRBV9 | CASSGVGQGVETLHF
TRBJ1-2 | TRBV10-3 | CAISLQGTEVYGYTF
TRBJ1-2 | TRBV7-9 | CASSATGSVEGYTF
TRBJ2-7 | TRBV12-3/TRBV12-4 | CASSYSTSGRGYEQYF
- | TRBV29-1 | CSVDTGGQETQYF
TRBJ1-2 | TRBV7-9 | CASSSERGRVPNYGYTF
TRBJ1-6 | TRBV2 | CASSNRDRGSPLHF
TRBJ2-7 | TRBV9 | CASSVSGTEQYF
TRBJ2-5 | TRBV2 | CASSAGAGETQYF
TRBJ2-6 | TRBV9 | CASRDERSGPRANVLTF